A selection of T cell receptor beta chains follows, all from one sample in a study of blood T cell repertoires in COVID-19. TCRdb's copy holds only in-frame clones and misses some; the assay was immunoSEQ multiplex PCR. The table has about 59,000 clones, roughly 87% seen once. Sequencing input: peripheral blood. The receptors stem from a man at least 80 years old in a cohort sampled during active COVID-19. Each CDR3 is given with its conserved first and last residue. The D gene is left open where the match is weak. Some rows mark clone size as missing; the rest say once, few, many or name a class of expanded clone.

.	TRBJ1-1	TRBD1	13	TRBV6-5	CAVSQGLNTEAFF	TGTGCCGTTTCACAGGGGCTAAACACTGAAGCTTTCTTT
.	TRBJ2-2	.	17	TRBV5-6	CASSSARTEANTGELFF	TGTGCCAGCAGCTCAGCCCGGACGGAGGCCAACACCGGGGAGCTGTTTTTT
few	TRBJ1-5	.	14	TRBV2	CASSGQGSNQPQHF	TGTGCCAGCAGTGGTCAGGGTAGCAATCAGCCCCAGCATTTT
.	TRBJ2-5	TRBD1	14	TRBV3-1/TRBV3-2	CASTGTGDGETQYF	TGTGCCAGCACCGGGACAGGGGACGGTGAGACCCAGTACTTC
.	TRBJ2-5	.	15	TRBV4-1	CASSHSGQGGETQYF	TGCGCCAGCAGCCACAGCGGGCAGGGCGGAGAGACCCAGTACTTC
.	TRBJ2-3	TRBD2	17	TRBV5-1	CASSLGLADGRGDTQYF	TGCGCCAGCAGCTTGGGACTAGCGGACGGGAGGGGAGATACGCAGTATTTT
once	TRBJ2-1	TRBD2	15	TRBV3-1/TRBV3-2	CASSALAGGPGEQFF	TGTGCCAGCAGCGCCCTAGCGGGGGGGCCGGGTGAGCAGTTCTTC
.	TRBJ1-1	TRBD1	15	TRBV5-4	CASSPRGQGNTEAFF	TGTGCCAGCAGCCCCCGCGGACAGGGGAACACTGAAGCTTTCTTT
few	TRBJ2-7	TRBD1	15	TRBV6-5	CASSYRGQGIYEQYF	TGTGCCAGCAGTTACAGGGGACAGGGGATCTACGAGCAGTACTTC
.	TRBJ2-7	TRBD1	14	TRBV7-6	CASSSGQGGYEQYF	TGTGCCAGCAGCTCGGGACAGGGGGGGTACGAGCAGTACTTC
.	TRBJ1-3	.	15	TRBV5-1	CASRNGMSSGNTIYF	TGCGCCAGCAGGAACGGGATGAGCTCTGGAAACACCATATATTTT
.	TRBJ2-3	TRBD1	15	TRBV19	CASSADREGTDTQYF	TGTGCCAGTAGTGCGGACAGGGAAGGGACAGATACGCAGTATTTT
.	TRBJ2-3	TRBD2	15	TRBV5-1	CASSPRTSAGDTQYF	TGCGCCAGCAGCCCCAGGACTAGCGCGGGAGATACGCAGTATTTT
.	TRBJ2-3	.	14	TRBV11-1	CASSLGQATDTQYF	TGTGCCAGCAGCTTAGGGCAGGCCACAGATACGCAGTATTTT
.	TRBJ2-5	TRBD1	13	TRBV10-3	CAISTTGVETQYF	TGTGCCATCAGCACGACAGGGGTAGAGACCCAGTACTTC
many	TRBJ2-7	.	15	TRBV30	CAWSSGGTGSYEQYF	TGTGCCTGGAGTAGCGGCGGGACGGGTTCCTACGAGCAGTACTTC
.	TRBJ1-1	TRBD1	14	TRBV6-1	CASSETGGYTEAFF	TGTGCCAGCAGTGAGACAGGGGGCTACACTGAAGCTTTCTTT
.	TRBJ1-1	TRBD1	15	TRBV6-2/TRBV6-3	CASSYQTGGAAEAFF	TGTGCCAGCAGTTACCAAACAGGGGGCGCGGCTGAAGCTTTCTTT
.	TRBJ2-7	TRBD1	15	TRBV4-1	CASSQPSGGSYEQYF	TGCGCCAGCAGCCAACCCTCAGGGGGATCCTACGAGCAGTACTTC
few	TRBJ2-2	.	15	TRBV10-1	CASSRAGTNTGELFF	TGCGCCAGCAGCCGAGCAGGGACGAACACCGGGGAGCTGTTTTTT
.	TRBJ2-3	.	15	TRBV9	CASSADPTGWDTQYF	TGTGCCAGCAGCGCGGACCCCACAGGGTGGGATACGCAGTATTTT
.	TRBJ2-3	.	12	TRBV11-3	CASSQTTDTQYF	TGTGCCAGCAGCCAGACAACAGATACGCAGTATTTT
.	TRBJ1-2	TRBD1	14	TRBV5-5	CASSLYRGRDGYTF	TGTGCCAGCAGCCTGTACAGGGGGCGTGATGGCTACACCTTC
.	TRBJ2-5	TRBD1	13	TRBV6-1	CASSEGDRETQYF	TGTGCCAGCAGTGAAGGGGACAGGGAGACCCAGTACTTC
.	TRBJ1-2	TRBD1	14	TRBV6-6	CASSYPGQAYGYTF	TGTGCCAGCAGTTACCCGGGACAGGCCTATGGCTACACCTTC
.	TRBJ2-2	.	17	TRBV10-3	CAISGTPGGTNTGELFF	TGTGCCATCAGTGGGACCCCAGGGGGGACGAACACCGGGGAGCTGTTTTTT
.	TRBJ2-1	TRBD2	14	TRBV27	CASSFSGGEFEQFF	TGTGCCAGCAGTTTTAGCGGGGGGGAATTTGAGCAGTTCTTC
.	TRBJ1-2	.	13	TRBV18	CASSPGRYYGYTF	TGTGCCAGCTCACCAGGCAGATACTATGGCTACACCTTC
.	TRBJ1-4	TRBD1	15	TRBV4-3	CASSQPGQGDEKLFF	TGCGCCAGCAGCCAACCGGGACAGGGGGACGAAAAACTGTTTTTT
.	TRBJ1-2	TRBD1	15	TRBV6-1	CASSEGPGQGYGYTF	TGTGCCAGCAGTGAAGGTCCGGGACAGGGCTATGGCTACACCTTC
.	TRBJ2-7	.	15	TRBV6-6	CASGRLNRERDEQYF	TGTGCCAGCGGGCGGTTAAACAGGGAAAGGGACGAGCAGTACTTC
.	TRBJ1-6	TRBD1	14	TRBV30	CAWSHRGGNSPLHF	TGTGCCTGGAGCCACAGGGGTGGGAATTCACCCCTCCACTTT
.	TRBJ2-5	TRBD1	15	TRBV19	CASSTRQGTGETQYF	TGTGCCAGTAGTACACGACAGGGCACTGGGGAGACCCAGTACTTC
.	TRBJ1-2	.	14	TRBV7-8	CASSLEEGPWGYTF	TGTGCCAGCAGCTTAGAGGAGGGCCCGTGGGGCTACACCTTC
once	TRBJ1-6	TRBD1	17	TRBV30	CAWVPGTGGAYNSPLHF	TGTGCCTGGGTCCCCGGGACAGGGGGGGCCTATAATTCACCCCTCCACTTT
.	TRBJ2-3	TRBD1	14	TRBV3-1/TRBV3-2	CASSQGTGTDTQYF	TGTGCCAGCAGCCAAGGGACAGGGACAGATACGCAGTATTTT
.	TRBJ1-2	.	14	TRBV19	CASSSPGDGYGYTF	TGTGCCAGTAGTTCTCCAGGGGATGGCTATGGCTACACCTTC
few	TRBJ2-2	.	16	TRBV5-4	CASSLARGLNTGELFF	TGTGCCAGCAGCTTGGCAAGGGGGTTGAACACCGGGGAGCTGTTTTTT
few	TRBJ2-7	TRBD2	15	TRBV30	CAWSVRASGGIKQYF	TGTGCCTGGAGTGTACGGGCTAGCGGGGGTATCAAGCAGTACTTC
.	TRBJ2-3	TRBD2	17	TRBV3-1/TRBV3-2	CASSLFGLAGITDTQYF	TGTGCCAGCAGCCTCTTCGGACTAGCGGGCATCACAGATACGCAGTATTTT
.	TRBJ1-2	.	13	TRBV6-5	CATHERQGSGYTF	TGTGCCACCCATGAGAGGCAGGGGAGTGGCTACACCTTC
.	TRBJ2-5	.	14	TRBV30	CAWGSRGTGETQYF	TGTGCCTGGGGTAGTAGGGGTACCGGGGAGACCCAGTACTTC